This entry is about one T cell receptor beta chain. Per the study methods: Reference gene primer amplification yielded estimated nucleated cell counts. The repertoire was sequenced with immunoSEQ multiplex PCR; TCRdb's copy has only in-frame clones and lacks some. V, J and clone size were drawn from that table, and D and trimming were deduced from the DNA. The table lists 200,000 to 300,000 clones, approximately 82% of them singletons. The sample originates from a study of blood T cell repertoires in COVID-19. Study details: PBMCs, B-cell-depleted T cells, or T cells were the source of the cDNA or gDNA that made up the material.

The V and J ends lost 3 bases and 0 bases, in that order; junction bases with no gene match: 8. The CDR3 is made up of 18 amino acids. The germline CDR1 and CDR2 sequences are SGDLS and YYNGEE. This chain uses TRBV9 with TRBJ1-3; 11 bases are shared with TRBD1. The origin of this receptor is a man aged 35 to 55 who had recovered from COVID-19. The specimen sequenced was peripheral blood. The CDR3 sequence is CASSASSGTGGSGNTIYF. CDR3 DNA sequence: TGTGCCAGCAGCGCATCCTCCGGGACAGGGGGCTCTGGAAACACCATATATTTT.